Following are 13 T cell receptor beta chains from one sample sequenced in a study of blood T cells in healthy people across ages. For the second PCR, which ran for 7 to 11 cycles, a sample-barcoded 5' primer and a J-beta primer mix were used. TCRdb re-derived calls from the 5' RACE reads in MiXCR, one entry per CDR3 protein. The sample yields 800,000 or so distinct CDR3 sequences, approximately 65% seen once. Sequencing used blood. The receptors here all came from a man aged 25 to 40 in good health.

The V and J genes are TRBV28 and TRBJ2-4; D may be TRBD2 (5 bases). The tail of the sequence fits TRBJ2-7 better, so the J call may be wrong. The CDR3 has 15 residues. Per germline, CDR1 MDHEN and CDR2 SYDVKM. This chain's CDR3 is CASSPREIFAYEQYF. CDR3 DNA sequence: TGTGCCAGCAGCCCGAGGGAAATCTTCGCCTACGAGCAGTACTTC.

The V call is TRBV20-1, the J call TRBJ1-5; a weak D match, TRBD1 (6 bases). V gave up 6 bases and J gave up 7 bases, with 16 bases separating them. The CDR3 consists of 13 residues. Germline CDR1 reads DFQATT; CDR2 reads SNEGSKA (reference sequence). The DNA of the CDR3 is TGCAGTGCAAGTGGGGGCGCGGGGCAGCCCCAGCATTTT. Its translation: CSASGGAGQPQHF.

This chain joins TRBV29-1 and TRBJ2-1; TRBD2 aligns across 16 bases. The CDR3 spans 17 residues. CDR1 is SQVTM, CDR2 ANQGSEA, per germline. Germline trimming cut 6 bases from V and 5 bases from J; bases unmatched to any gene: 10. This chain's CDR3 is CSVGGTSGGAMDNEQFF. DNA of the CDR3: TGCAGCGTGGGCGGGACTAGCGGGGGGGCCATGGACAATGAGCAGTTCTTC.

This chain uses TRBV12-3 or TRBV12-4 with TRBJ1-1, with 11 nucleotides matching TRBD1. Unmatched junction bases numbered 8, after V lost 8 bases and J lost 0 bases. The CDR3 length is 16 residues. The CDR3 loop is CASGPGTGGLNTEAFF. The CDR3 bases are TGTGCCAGCGGACCCGGGACAGGGGGGCTGAACACTGAAGCTTTCTTT.

This chain uses TRBV6-6 with TRBJ2-1; maybe TRBD2 (6 bases). Germline V gene lookup returns CDR1 MNHNY and CDR2 SVGAGI (reference sequence). V was pared by 0 bases and J by 4 bases, with 10 bases between. CDR3 length: 15 amino acids. DNA of the CDR3: TGTGCCAGCAGTTACTCTCGGACTACTTACAATGAGCAGTTCTTC. It translates to CASSYSRTTYNEQFF.

The chain employs TRBV4-2 and TRBJ2-7; 13 nucleotides agree with TRBD2. The CDR3 loop spans 17 amino acids. After removal of 4 bases from V and 4 bases from J, the junction contained 10 bases not matched to a gene. The germline CDR1 and CDR2 sequences are LGHNA and YNFKEQ. The CDR3 DNA sequence: TGTGCCAGCAGCCCTACTCTACTAGCGGGGGGGCCTTACGAGCAGTACTTC. Translated: CASSPTLLAGGPYEQYF.

This chain uses TRBV25-1 with TRBJ2-1, with D hard to call. The J call may not be correct, given that the DNA end is closer to TRBJ2-7. The CDR3 extends over 13 amino acids. Per the germline V gene, CDR1 is MGHDK and CDR2 is SYGVNS. The CDR3 region is CASSEWSYNEQYF. In DNA form, the CDR3 reads TGTGCCAGCAGTGAATGGAGTTACAATGAGCAGTACTTC.

This clonotype was seen a few times. The genes are TRBV7-2 and TRBJ2-5; no definite D call. Trimming took 5 bases from V and 4 from J, leaving 14 bases between them. The CDR3 is made up of 14 amino acids. Germline V gene lookup returns CDR1 SGHTA and CDR2 FQGNSA. CDR3 in amino acids: CASSPVFTGETQYF. The CDR3 DNA sequence: TGTGCCAGCAGCCCAGTATTTACGGGAGAGACCCAGTACTTC. The full variable domain, rest sourced from reference TRBV7-2 and TRBJ2-5, is GAGVSQSPSNKVTEKGKDVELRCDPISGHTALYWYRQSLGQGLEFLIYFQGNSAPDKSGLPSDRFSAERTGGSVSTLTIQRTQQEDSAVYLCASSPVFTGETQYFGPGTRLLVL.

The sample holds a few counts of this clonotype. The chain couples TRBV4-3 to TRBJ1-1, with D possibly TRBD1 on 6 matching bases. This CDR3 is built from 18 residues. Germline-derived CDR1 and CDR2 are LGHNA and YSLEER. V was trimmed by 0 bases and J by 0 bases, leaving 17 bases between them. In nucleotides, the CDR3 is TGCGCCAGCAGCCAAGACGTTGGGGGGCGGTCGGTGAACACTGAAGCTTTCTTT. As protein: CASSQDVGGRSVNTEAFF.

This rearrangement joins TRBV3-1 to TRBJ2-4, with D maybe TRBD1 (6 bases). The ends were cut back, 5 bases at V and 9 bases at J, with 11 bases in the middle. The CDR3 is 12 residues long. The germline gives CDR1 LGHDT, CDR2 YNNKEL (reference sequence). The CDR3 region has the DNA TGTGCCAGCAGCGCAGGGGTCAGCATTCAGTACTTC. This encodes CASSAGVSIQYF.

This clonotype has ten or more counts. This sequence joins TRBV7-3 and TRBJ2-2, with TRBD2 identical over 13 bases. Germline CDR1 reads SGHTA; CDR2 reads FQGTGA. The CDR3 is 16 residues long. J was trimmed by 6 bases and V by 6 bases; bases with no gene match: 7. The CDR3 nucleotides read TGTGCCAGCAGTTTTGGACTAGCGGGGGCGTCCGGGGAGCTGTTTTTT. This encodes CASSFGLAGASGELFF.

CDR3 amino acids: CASSLESFSVRYNQPQHF. For the CDR3, the DNA is TGTGCCAGCAGCTTAGAATCGTTTAGTGTCAGGTACAATCAGCCCCAGCATTTT. The V gene is TRBV7-2, the J gene TRBJ1-5; D is unresolved. There are 18 residues in the CDR3. Germline V gene sequence: CDR1 SGHTA, CDR2 FQGNSA. Trimming cost V 1 base and J 3 bases, with 19 bases left between them.

The chain employs TRBV27 and TRBJ2-4; D unresolved. The J call may be faulty, since TRBJ2-7 better matches the DNA end. This CDR3 has 16 residues. Germline values: CDR1 MNHEY, CDR2 SMNVEV (reference sequence). This CDR3 reads CASSLSMTEYNYEQYF. Here the CDR3 DNA reads TGTGCCAGCAGTTTATCGATGACGGAGTATAACTACGAGCAGTACTTC.